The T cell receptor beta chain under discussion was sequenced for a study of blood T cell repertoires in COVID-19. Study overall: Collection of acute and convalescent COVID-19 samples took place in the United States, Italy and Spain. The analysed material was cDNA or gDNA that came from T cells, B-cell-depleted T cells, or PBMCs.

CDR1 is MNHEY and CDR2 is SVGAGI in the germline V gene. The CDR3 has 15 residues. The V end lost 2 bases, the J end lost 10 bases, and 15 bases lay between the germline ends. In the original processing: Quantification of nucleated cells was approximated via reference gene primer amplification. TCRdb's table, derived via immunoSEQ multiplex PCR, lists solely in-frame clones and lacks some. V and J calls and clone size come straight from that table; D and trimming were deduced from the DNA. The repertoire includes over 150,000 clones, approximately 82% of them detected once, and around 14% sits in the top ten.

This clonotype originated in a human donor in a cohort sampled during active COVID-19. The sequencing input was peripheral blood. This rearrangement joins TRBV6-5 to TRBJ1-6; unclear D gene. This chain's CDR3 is CASSYGSRGRSPLHF. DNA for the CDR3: TGTGCCAGCAGTTACGGCTCCCGGGGTAGGTCACCCCTCCACTTT.